This T cell receptor (beta chain) was documented in a study of T cell changes during pregnancy in multiple sclerosis. Germline lookup yields CDR1 LNHDA and CDR2 SQIVND (reference sequence). CDR3 length equals 14 residues. V lost 10 bases, J lost 0 bases, and 13 bases lay in between. Sequencing was performed with immunoSEQ multiplex PCR; in TCRdb, only in-frame clones are kept and a portion is missing. The sample shows about 69,000 clones, approximately 91% of them seen only once. Sample: peripheral blood, taken in the third trimester of pregnancy. The source of this sequence is a female donor with multiple sclerosis, enrolled in a pregnancy study. This chain links TRBV19 with TRBJ1-3; perhaps TRBD1 as D (5 bases). CDR3 residues: CATKGVSSGNTIYF. DNA for the CDR3: TGTGCCACGAAAGGGGTCTCCTCTGGAAACACCATATATTTT.